One and the same sample provided the 13 T cell receptor beta chains below, sequenced in a study of blood T cells in healthy people across ages. A second PCR of roughly 7 to 11 cycles used a sample-barcoded 5' primer and a J-beta primer mix. Each CDR3 protein gets one entry after TCRdb re-called the 5' RACE reads with MiXCR. Of 630,000 or so distinct CDR3 sequences listed, 32% are singletons. The sequencing sample was made of blood. Source of these receptors: a woman older than 75 in good health.

A remark on this clonotype: Given a much more abundant clone one base away, this may be a read error. The chain has TRBV18 and TRBJ2-5; tentative D call: TRBD2 (6 bases). The CDR3 has 15 amino acids. Trimming shortened V by 6 bases and J by 7 bases, and 21 bases separated the two germline ends. Germline assignment: CDR1 KGHSH and CDR2 LQKENI. This CDR3 is CASSPGRGIRGTQYF. DNA for the CDR3: TGTGCCAGCTCCCCCGGCCGGGGGATCCGTGGGACCCAGTACTTC.

This clonotype turned up a few times. A much bigger clone sits one base away, suggesting this may be a read error. CDR3 in DNA: TGCGCCAGCAGCCAAGATAGGGTAGATACGCAGTATTTT. Translating gives CASSQDRVDTQYF. The rearrangement links TRBV4-3 to TRBJ2-3; no clear D gene. Germline CDR1 and CDR2: LGHNA and YSLEER. The CDR3 loop spans 13 amino acids. V lost 0 bases to trimming and J lost 5 bases, with 6 bases between them.

In its sample, this clonotype was seen a few times. The V call is TRBV5-1, the J call TRBJ2-5, with 7 bases identical to TRBD1. CDR1 and CDR2 (germline): SGHRS, YFSETQ. V gave up 4 bases and J gave up 11 bases; unmatched junction bases: 17. The CDR3 extends over 15 amino acids. As DNA, the CDR3 is TGCGCCAGCAGCCATAAACAGGGGCCCTACAATGAGCAGTACTTC. Residues: CASSHKQGPYNEQYF.

This clonotype came up many times. This chain uses TRBV7-9 with TRBJ2-1; a possible D gene is TRBD1 (5 bases). CDR1 is SEHNR and CDR2 is FQNEAQ in the germline V gene (reference sequence). The ends were cut back, 5 bases at V and 7 bases at J, with 12 bases in the middle. There are 13 residues in the CDR3. The CDR3 sequence: CASSPRVWNEQFF. DNA of the CDR3: TGTGCCAGCAGCCCCAGGGTATGGAATGAGCAGTTCTTC.

This clonotype was found many times. The gene calls are TRBV29-1 and TRBJ1-5; tentative D call: TRBD1 (5 bases). CDR3 length: 12 residues. Germline lookup yields CDR1 SQVTM and CDR2 ANQGSEA. The V gene lost 6 bases and the J gene lost 2 bases, with 8 bases spanning the gap. The CDR3 protein is CSVGGGNQPQHF. In DNA form, the CDR3 reads TGCAGCGTAGGAGGGGGCAATCAGCCCCAGCATTTT.

As to this clonotype: Relative to the germline gene, one junction end is altered; a read error may explain this. The chain couples TRBV20-1 to TRBJ2-7, with 7 positions matching TRBD1. The germline V gene encodes CDR1 DFQATT and CDR2 SNEGSKA (reference sequence). There are 12 residues in the CDR3. This CDR3 reads CRARTGRYEQYF. The DNA for the CDR3 is TGCAGGGCTAGGACAGGAAGATACGAGCAGTACTTC.

This clonotype appeared a few times. Since a much larger clone is just one base distant, this may be a read error. The chain is built from TRBV11-3 and TRBJ2-5, with D hard to call. This CDR3 is built from 13 residues. Germline V gene lookup returns CDR1 SGHNT and CDR2 YENEEA. The CDR3 region has the DNA TGTGCCAGCAGCGTAGAGGCGAACAATGAGCAGTACTTC. The encoded protein is CASSVEANNEQYF. Full variable domain (outside the CDR3, taken from reference TRBV11-3 and TRBJ2-5): EAGVVQSPRYKIIEKKQPVAFWCNPISGHNTLYWYLQNLGQGPELLIRYENEEAVDDSQLPKDRFSAERLKGVDSTLKIQPAELGDSAVYLCASSVEANNEQYFGPGTRLLVL.

This clonotype was found many times. The chain joins TRBV5-6 to TRBJ1-2; maybe TRBD1 (6 bases). Trimming cost V 4 bases and J 8 bases, with 18 bases left between them. This CDR3 has 14 amino acids. Germline-derived CDR1 and CDR2 are SGHDT and YYEEEE. The CDR3 bases are TGTGCCAGCAGCCCGGACTTACCCCAGGGGGGCTACACCTTC. Residues: CASSPDLPQGGYTF.

This clonotype has a count of ten or more. The chain combines TRBV27 with TRBJ2-5; 9 nucleotides match TRBD2. The trim removed 8 bases at V and 7 bases at J, leaving 5 bases unmatched. The germline CDR1 and CDR2 sequences are MNHEY and SMNVEV (reference sequence). The CDR3 sequence is 12 residues long. In DNA form, the CDR3 reads TGTGCCAGCTTGGGCGGGAGGGGGACCCAGTACTTC. Residues: CASLGGRGTQYF.

CDR3 in amino acids: CASSPRGGQGLYGYTF. The CDR3 coding sequence is TGTGCCAGCAGTCCCCGTGGAGGGCAGGGATTGTATGGCTACACCTTC. The chain couples TRBV12-3 or TRBV12-4 to TRBJ1-2, with D possibly being TRBD1 (5 bases). Trimming stripped 5 bases from V and 5 bases from J, with 21 bases between. CDR3 size: 16 residues.

Ten or more counts support this clonotype. This chain connects TRBV6-5 to TRBJ1-2; a possible D gene is TRBD1 (5 bases). This CDR3 has 13 residues. The V end was cut by 6 bases, the J end by 4 bases, with 12 bases between. Germline lookup yields CDR1 MNHEY and CDR2 SVGAGI. The CDR3 protein is CASREGRSYGYTF. The CDR3, as DNA: TGTGCCAGCAGGGAGGGACGGTCCTATGGCTACACCTTC.

The rearrangement joins TRBV6-6 to TRBJ2-7; 7 bases map to TRBD1. Trimming removed 10 bases from V and 2 bases from J; junction bases left unmatched: 8. The CDR3 is 13 residues long. In germline, CDR1 is MNHNY, CDR2 SVGAGI (reference sequence). For the CDR3, the DNA is TGTGCCATAAGACAGGGTGGGGCCTACGAGCAGTACTTC. Translating gives CAIRQGGAYEQYF.

This chain links TRBV4-1 with TRBJ1-1, with D possibly being TRBD1 (5 bases). CDR3 length: 15 amino acids. Germline lookup yields CDR1 MGHRA and CDR2 YSYEKL. The V end lost 0 bases, the J end lost 0 bases, and 8 bases lay between the germline ends. The CDR3 DNA follows: TGCGCCAGCAGCCAAGACAGGGATATGAACACTGAAGCTTTCTTT. The encoded protein is CASSQDRDMNTEAFF.